These T cell receptor beta chains were read from a single sample in a study of CD8 T cells in ankylosing spondylitis. TCRdb re-analysed the 5' RACE reads in MiXCR, keeping a single row per CDR3 protein. The sample carries approximately 150,000 distinct CDR3 sequences, around a third recorded once. Sequencing used synovial fluid, either unsorted or a sorted T cell fraction (not recorded which). These receptor sequences come from a male donor with ankylosing spondylitis. CDR3s leave out the opening cysteine and the closing phenylalanine or tryptophan. D genes are given only for firm matches.

V gene,D gene,CDR3 protein
TRBV12-3/TRBV12-4,-,ASSSVTGAQETQY
TRBV20-1,TRBD2,SARVPSGASYEQY
TRBV6-1,TRBD2,ASRLLAARGDTQY
TRBV15,TRBD1,ATSRDRSAGGFRGTEAF
TRBV6-1,-,ASRGQGSSSYNEQF
TRBV11-2,TRBD1,ASSLRSGGKFPEAF
TRBV20-1,TRBD1,SASRDRRPNQPQH
TRBV20-1,TRBD2,SAPQLAGRTDTQY
TRBV28,-,ASRGTGNSYGYT
TRBV28,-,ASSSYNYGQY
TRBV4-2,-,ASSQDSSQAEQY
TRBV7-2,TRBD2,ASSSRTRQETQY
TRBV2,-,ASSERGTGAQYGYT
TRBV6-2/TRBV6-3,TRBD2,ASSYLAGGSGELF
TRBV5-1,TRBD2,ASSLGASGSFGELF
TRBV3-1,-,ASSRGGVGLNEKLF
TRBV12-3/TRBV12-4,-,ASSLAGGNQPQH
TRBV3-1,TRBD2,ASSQDRMAVAGAGGQF
TRBV7-8,-,ASSLEEMSSYNSPLH
TRBV4-2,-,ASSHIPDGQETQY
TRBV12-3/TRBV12-4,-,ASSPDTDNSPLH
TRBV20-1,-,SAETGPRTQY
TRBV12-3/TRBV12-4,-,ASSLVPNSYEQY
TRBV30,TRBD1,AWGQGTEQY
TRBV6-1,TRBD1,ASSAGQSSGNTIY
TRBV5-1,TRBD1,ASSANRGYEQY
TRBV14,TRBD1,ASSPGGPTGELF
TRBV2,TRBD2,ASMGGSYREQF
TRBV7-8,TRBD2,ASSSASGGYYEQY
TRBV6-1,TRBD2,ASSELAGPTGELF
TRBV10-1,TRBD2,ASSLSRGGKQF
TRBV20-1,-,SAPGAPSWESQH
TRBV20-1,-,SARVPPPGTTYEQY
TRBV18,-,ASSISGSDTQY
TRBV29-1,-,SGDLGYNEQF
TRBV7-9,-,ASGAPEQY
TRBV4-1,-,ASSQEAGIGVGYT
TRBV20-1,TRBD1,SASRTGDNSPLH
TRBV29-1,TRBD1,SVRGQDYNYGYT
TRBV7-2,-,ASSLMALSTDTQY
TRBV5-6,-,ASSLGVANTEAF
TRBV2,-,ASSEGASVAKNIQY
TRBV12-3/TRBV12-4,-,ASSSPGMAETQY
TRBV7-6,-,ASSLAYGEAF
TRBV7-2,TRBD2,ASSQGTSSYNEQF
TRBV28,-,ASSLSGSGADTEAF
TRBV2,-,ASTKLSGADTQY
TRBV12-3/TRBV12-4,TRBD1,ASSNGQGAMSKNIQY
TRBV3-1,-,ASSQDLGGSNEKLF
TRBV11-1,-,ASSLEHPQTDTQY
TRBV7-2,-,ASSLGREPYEQY